The next 26 T cell receptor beta chains were all read from a single sample in a study of blood T cell repertoires in COVID-19. Data came from immunoSEQ multiplex PCR; TCRdb stores just in-frame clones and leaves some out. This sample has about 350,000 clones; roughly 87% occur once, and the top ten carry 3.9%. Sequenced material: peripheral blood. Receptors originate from a woman aged 60 to 75 with COVID-19, enrolled during active disease.

The chain couples TRBV5-1 to TRBJ2-1; 7 bases fit TRBD1. CDR3 size: 16 residues. V shed 0 bases, J shed 0 bases, and the junction held 3 bases outside the gene matches. Germline assignment: CDR1 SGHRS and CDR2 YFSETQ. The CDR3 DNA reads as TGCGCCAGCAGCTTGGGGGGGACAGCCTCCTACAATGAGCAGTTCTTC. This codes for CASSLGGTASYNEQFF.

The gene calls are TRBV6-2 or TRBV6-3 and TRBJ2-7; perhaps TRBD1 as D (5 bases). The CDR3 extends over 12 amino acids. Germline lookup yields CDR1 MNHEY and CDR2 SVGEGT. Trimming took off 4 bases at V and 2 bases at J, with 6 bases between the two ends. The DNA for the CDR3 is TGTGCCAGCAGTTTGACAGCCTACGAGCAGTACTTC. It yields the protein CASSLTAYEQYF.

This chain uses TRBV10-2 with TRBJ1-2; D is unclear. The germline CDR1 and CDR2 sequences are WSHSY and SAAADI. This CDR3 has 13 residues. The germline V and J ends were trimmed by 1 base and 6 bases, with 9 bases remaining between them. The CDR3 region has the DNA TGCGCCAGCAGTGAGTGGGAGAGCGATGGCTACACCTTC. It codes for CASSEWESDGYTF.

This chain links TRBV2 with TRBJ1-1; TRBD1 aligns across 7 bases. With V trimmed by 8 bases and J by 5 bases, 8 bases remained unmatched. CDR1 is SNHLY and CDR2 is FYNNEI in the germline V gene. This CDR3 has 13 residues. As DNA, the CDR3 is TGTGCCAGCGGAAAAACAGGGGCGACTGAAGCTTTCTTT. Its translation is CASGKTGATEAFF.

V usage is TRBV5-6 and J usage is TRBJ1-1, with 10 bases matching TRBD1. The CDR3 length is 15 residues. The V and J ends lost 6 bases and 5 bases, in that order; junction bases with no gene match: 10. Germline V gives CDR1 SGHDT, CDR2 YYEEEE. CDR3 protein: CASTPPGQGYTEAFF. The CDR3 DNA is TGTGCCAGCACCCCCCCGGGACAGGGGTATACTGAAGCTTTCTTT. The whole variable domain, remainder taken from reference TRBV5-6 and TRBJ1-1, is DAGVTQSPTHLIKTRGQQVTLRCSPKSGHDTVSWYQQALGQGPQFIFQYYEEEERQRGNFPDRFSGHQFPNYSSELNVNALLLGDSALYLCASTPPGQGYTEAFFGQGTRLTVV.

This clone came up once. The chain links TRBV7-2 to TRBJ1-1; no clear D. The CDR3 covers 14 residues. V lost 5 bases and J 0 bases, leaving 10 bases between the germline ends. The V gene's germline CDR1 is SGHTA and CDR2 FQGNSA. This CDR3 reads CASSQHSMNTEAFF. Here the CDR3 DNA reads TGTGCCAGCAGCCAGCACAGCATGAACACTGAAGCTTTCTTT.

This chain connects TRBV15 to TRBJ1-5; D ambiguous. Trimming removed 0 bases from V and 7 bases from J, with 13 bases in between. The CDR3 is made up of 15 amino acids. Germline CDR1 LNHNV, CDR2 YYDKDF (reference sequence). CDR3 in amino acids: CATSRDGQYVQPQHF. The CDR3 bases are TGTGCCACCAGCAGAGATGGGCAGTACGTCCAGCCCCAGCATTTT.

The gene calls are TRBV6-4 and TRBJ2-2; TRBD1 matches 7 bases. Germline CDR1 and CDR2: MRHNA and SNTAGT. V lost 5 bases to trimming and J lost 4 bases; unmatched junction nucleotides: 1. The CDR3 extends over 13 amino acids. This CDR3 reads CASSYRGTGELFF. Written as DNA, the CDR3 is TGTGCCAGCAGTTACAGGGGCACCGGGGAGCTGTTTTTT.

J is TRBJ1-4 and V is TRBV5-1; D possibly corresponds to TRBD1 (6 bases). CDR1 SGHRS and CDR2 YFSETQ come from the germline V gene. The CDR3 contains 14 residues. V lost 6 bases, J lost 3 bases, and 12 bases lay in between. The CDR3 DNA sequence: TGCGCCAGCACTTCCAGGGGACCTAATGAAAAACTGTTTTTT. This gives the protein CASTSRGPNEKLFF.

The rearrangement joins TRBV29-1 to TRBJ2-2; TRBD1 aligns across 11 bases. The CDR3 covers 17 residues. Germline CDR1 and CDR2: SQVTM and ANQGSEA. The J segment lost 4 bases and the V segment lost 0 bases, leaving 7 bases of the junction unmatched. The CDR3 sequence is CSVEDPRDRGITGELFF. Written as DNA, the CDR3 is TGCAGCGTTGAAGACCCAAGGGACAGGGGGATCACCGGGGAGCTGTTTTTT.

V usage is TRBV6-5 and J usage is TRBJ2-1; 10 positions match TRBD1. CDR1 is MNHEY and CDR2 is SVGAGI in the germline V gene. V shed 2 bases and J 2 bases; nucleotides not matched to a gene: 3. This CDR3 region has 16 residues. This CDR3 is CASSYQGQGTYNEQFF. CDR3 DNA: TGTGCCAGCAGTTACCAGGGACAGGGGACCTACAATGAGCAGTTCTTC.

This clone was seen once. The chain employs TRBV20-1 and TRBJ1-2, with 9 positions matching TRBD1. Per germline, CDR1 DFQATT and CDR2 SNEGSKA (reference sequence). The CDR3 length is 14 residues. With V trimmed by 3 bases and J by 4 bases, 6 bases remained unmatched. CDR3 amino acids: CSASADRGSYGYTF. The CDR3 nucleotides are TGCAGTGCTAGTGCTGACAGGGGGAGCTATGGCTACACCTTC.

The CDR3 DNA reads TGTGCCAGCAGCAGGGGTCTCGGCTTCTACGAGCAGTACTTC. Translation: CASSRGLGFYEQYF. The chain employs TRBV2 and TRBJ2-7; D is perhaps TRBD1 (6 bases). The germline CDR1 and CDR2 sequences are SNHLY and FYNNEI. V gave up 6 bases and J gave up 3 bases, with 15 bases separating them. There are 14 residues in the CDR3.

The rearrangement links TRBV19 to TRBJ2-1; TRBD1 is a possible D gene (6 bases). The CDR3 runs 15 residues. V gave up 4 bases and J gave up 1 base, with 11 bases separating them. Germline values: CDR1 LNHDA, CDR2 SQIVND (reference sequence). CDR3 loop: CASSTGTHSYNEQFF. The CDR3 DNA follows: TGTGCCAGTAGTACCGGGACACATTCCTACAATGAGCAGTTCTTC. Together with reference TRBV19 and TRBJ2-1, the CDR3 gives the full variable domain: DGGITQSPKYLFRKEGQNVTLSCEQNLNHDAMYWYRQDPGQGLRLIYYSQIVNDFQKGDIAEGYSVSREKKESFPLTVTSAQKNPTAFYLCASSTGTHSYNEQFFGPGTRLTVL.

The chain has TRBV5-1 and TRBJ2-5; 12 bases are shared with TRBD2. V lost 0 bases to trimming and J lost 5 bases; unmatched junction nucleotides: 8. CDR1 SGHRS and CDR2 YFSETQ come from the germline V gene. The CDR3 totals 17 residues. CDR3 region: CASSLAVLAGGPETQYF. CDR3 nucleotides: TGCGCCAGCAGCTTGGCTGTCCTAGCGGGGGGGCCGGAGACCCAGTACTTC.

The table lists this clone with a count of one. The chain couples TRBV9 to TRBJ2-2; 12 bases agree with TRBD2. V shed 4 bases and J 7 bases; nucleotides not matched to a gene: 8. CDR1 is SGDLS and CDR2 is YYNGEE in the germline V gene. This CDR3 region has 16 residues. The CDR3, as DNA: TGTGCCAGCAGCCCTAGCGGGGGGGCCGACAGCGGGGAGCTGTTTTTT. This encodes CASSPSGGADSGELFF.

The chain has TRBV11-1 and TRBJ1-1; D perhaps matches TRBD1 (5 bases). Germline loops: CDR1 SGHAT, CDR2 FQDESV (reference sequence). The V gene lost 3 bases and the J gene lost 1 base, with 9 bases spanning the gap. The CDR3 sequence is 14 residues long. The CDR3, as DNA: TGTGCCAGCAGCTTTGGACACAGGAACACTGAAGCTTTCTTT. It specifies CASSFGHRNTEAFF.

The V gene is TRBV7-9, the J gene TRBJ2-3; no firm D call. V shed 1 base and J shed 0 bases, with 11 bases lying between them. The CDR3 contains 16 residues. The germline V gene has CDR1 SEHNR and CDR2 FQNEAQ (reference sequence). CDR3 DNA sequence: TGTGCCAGCAGCTTAGATGGCCCAGTTAGCACAGATACGCAGTATTTT. Translating gives CASSLDGPVSTDTQYF.

The chain links TRBV5-1 to TRBJ1-6; D is unresolved. V lost 0 bases, J lost 8 bases, and 12 bases lay in between. Germline-derived CDR1 and CDR2 are SGHRS and YFSETQ. This CDR3 is built from 15 residues. The CDR3 region is CASSLAQDSYSPLHF. CDR3 nucleotide sequence: TGCGCCAGCAGCTTGGCTCAAGACTCCTATTCACCCCTCCACTTT.

V gene TRBV4-1 combines with J gene TRBJ1-1; 9 nucleotides agree with TRBD1. This CDR3 is 15 amino acids long. The V gene's germline CDR1 is MGHRA and CDR2 YSYEKL. V dropped 2 bases and J dropped 4; count of bases not matched to a gene: 5. In DNA, the CDR3 is TGCGCCAGCAGCCAATACCCGACAGGGGGCACTGAAGCTTTCTTT. Protein product: CASSQYPTGGTEAFF.

The CDR3 DNA reads as TGTGCCAGCAGGGACAGGAGGCGGACTGAAGCTTTCTTT. Its translation is CASRDRRRTEAFF. The chain has TRBV6-5 and TRBJ1-1; 7 bases are shared with TRBD1. J lost 5 bases, V lost 6 bases, and 6 bases had no gene match. CDR3 size: 13 residues. From germline, CDR1 is MNHEY and CDR2 SVGAGI.

CDR3 amino acids: CASSFLAGANGNTIYF. In DNA, the CDR3 is TGTGCCAGCAGTTTTCTTGCGGGGGCTAATGGAAACACCATATATTTT. The V and J genes are TRBV28 and TRBJ1-3, with D maybe TRBD1 (6 bases). The germline gives CDR1 MDHEN, CDR2 SYDVKM. The CDR3 is 16 amino acids. V was shortened by 3 bases and J by 3 bases, with 15 bases between the two germline ends.

This chain joins TRBV6-1 and TRBJ2-3; 15 bases match TRBD2. The CDR3 has 19 residues. CDR1 and CDR2 (germline): MNHNS, SASEGT. J lost 6 bases, V lost 1 base, and 11 bases had no gene match. Here the CDR3 reads CASSEEVWTSGGGGDTQYF. The CDR3 coding sequence is TGTGCCAGCAGTGAAGAGGTCTGGACTAGCGGGGGGGGAGGGGATACGCAGTATTTT.

The chain recombines TRBV5-1 with TRBJ2-7, with a tentative D call TRBD2 (6 bases). Trimming stripped 4 bases from V and 0 bases from J, with 14 bases between. Germline CDR1 reads SGHRS; CDR2 reads YFSETQ. The CDR3 extends over 15 amino acids. The CDR3 nucleotides are TGCGCCAGCAGCCTCGGGGGTCCGGTCTCCTACGAGCAGTACTTC. Amino acids: CASSLGGPVSYEQYF. The variable domain in full, completed from reference TRBV5-1 and TRBJ2-7, reads KAGVTQTPRYLIKTRGQQVTLSCSPISGHRSVSWYQQTPGQGLQFLFEYFSETQRNKGNFPGRFSGRQFSNSRSEMNVSTLELGDSALYLCASSLGGPVSYEQYFGPGTRLTVT.

This chain uses TRBV19 with TRBJ1-4, with TRBD1 identical over 8 bases. The germline gives CDR1 LNHDA, CDR2 SQIVND (reference sequence). Trimming removed 3 bases from V and 6 bases from J; junction bases left unmatched: 3. The CDR3 loop spans 14 amino acids. The CDR3 region has the DNA TGTGCCAGTAGTATCGTCAGGGGGCATGAAAAACTGTTTTTT. Its protein product is CASSIVRGHEKLFF.

This chain joins TRBV28 and TRBJ2-5, with 7 bases lining up with TRBD2. V shed 5 bases and J 1 base; nucleotides not matched to a gene: 4. Germline lookup yields CDR1 MDHEN and CDR2 SYDVKM. The CDR3 loop spans 14 amino acids. The CDR3, as DNA: TGTGCCAGCAGTGTCGGGGGGTCCCAAGAGACCCAGTACTTC. This sequence encodes CASSVGGSQETQYF.